The 20 T cell receptor beta chains below were found in one sample sequenced in a study of T cells in localized non-small cell lung cancer. Assay: immunoSEQ multiplex PCR; the TCRdb copy retains only in-frame clones and omits some. Of 880 or so clones in the sample, approximately 20% were seen once. The sequencing used normal lung tissue next to the tumor, collected before any cancer treatment. The receptors were gathered from a male donor at least 60 years old with stage II squamous cell lung carcinoma.

DNA for the CDR3: TGCAGCGTTGACCTGGCTAGCGGGAGGATAGATGAGCAGTTCTTC. Its translation: CSVDLASGRIDEQFF. The chain links TRBV29-1 to TRBJ2-1; 11 positions match TRBD2. This CDR3 contains 15 residues. The V and J ends lost 3 bases and 8 bases, in that order; junction bases with no gene match: 9. The germline V gene has CDR1 SQVTM and CDR2 ANQGSEA.

The rearrangement uses TRBV30 and TRBJ2-7; a weak D match, TRBD1 (5 bases). CDR3 length: 12 residues. CDR1 and CDR2 from the germline V gene are GTSNPN and SVGIG (reference sequence). Trimming removed 2 bases at V and 3 bases at J, with 8 bases between. The chain's CDR3 is CAWSRRGYEQYF. In DNA, the CDR3 is TGTGCCTGGAGTCGTAGGGGCTACGAGCAGTACTTC. Combining the CDR3 with reference TRBV30 and TRBJ2-7 gives the whole variable domain SQTIHQWPATLVQPVGSPLSLECTVEGTSNPNLYWYRQAAGRGLQLLFYSVGIGQISSEVPQNLSASRPQDRQFILSSKKLLLSDSGFYLCAWSRRGYEQYFGPGTRLTVT.

This clone is labeled medium-sized. This chain joins TRBV11-3 and TRBJ2-7, with 12 bases lining up with TRBD2. The CDR3 has 17 residues. V was clipped by 5 bases and J by 0 bases; unmatched bases: 8. Germline CDR1 is SGHNT and CDR2 is YENEEA. The CDR3 DNA is TGTGCCAGCAGCGACGATCGGACTAGCGGGAACTCCTACGAGCAGTACTTC. Protein: CASSDDRTSGNSYEQYF.

This clone is deemed medium-sized. CDR3 protein: CASSYSSNQPQHF. CDR3 coding DNA: TGTGCCAGCAGTTATTCGAGTAATCAGCCCCAGCATTTT. V and J are TRBV6-8 and TRBJ1-5; D ambiguous. V lost 3 bases to trimming and J lost 4 bases, with 7 bases between them. Germline values: CDR1 MNHGY, CDR2 SAAAGT. The CDR3 consists of 13 residues.

The chain links TRBV28 to TRBJ2-4, with 7 bases identical to TRBD1. The germline gives CDR1 MDHEN, CDR2 SYDVKM. With 8 bases clipped from V and 0 bases from J, the junction kept 7 bases outside the gene matches. The CDR3 has 15 residues. The CDR3: CASGDSSIAKNIQYF. The CDR3 DNA reads TGTGCCAGCGGGGACAGTTCGATAGCCAAAAACATTCAGTACTTC.

The chain couples TRBV19 to TRBJ2-1; 8 bases match TRBD2. Germline-derived CDR1 and CDR2 are LNHDA and SQIVND (reference sequence). The V and J ends lost 10 bases and 5 bases, in that order; junction bases with no gene match: 7. CDR3 size: 13 residues. The CDR3 is CATGGGYDNEQFF. The DNA of the CDR3 is TGTGCCACCGGGGGGGGGTACGACAATGAGCAGTTCTTC.

This clone is a singleton in its sample. The chain joins TRBV18 to TRBJ2-2; TRBD1 matches 7 bases. Unmatched junction bases numbered 6, after V lost 1 base and J lost 4 bases. The CDR3 loop spans 16 amino acids. Germline values: CDR1 KGHSH, CDR2 LQKENI. The CDR3 DNA reads as TGTGCCAGCTCACCACAGACAGGGCGAAGCACCGGGGAGCTGTTTTTT. Its translation: CASSPQTGRSTGELFF.

This clone is labeled medium-sized. An end of the junction does not agree with germline; a read error may underlie this. The chain uses TRBV6-8 and TRBJ2-3; 10 bases match TRBD1. Germline CDR1 and CDR2: MNHGY and SAAAGT. The CDR3 contains 15 residues. The CDR3, as DNA: TGTGCCAGCAGTGACTCGACAGGGGGCGCAGATACGCAGTATTTT. Its protein is CASSDSTGGADTQYF.

This sequence joins TRBV6-8 and TRBJ2-2; TRBD1 is a possible D gene (6 bases). The CDR3 is made up of 19 amino acids. Trimming pared 4 bases from V and 0 bases from J, leaving 21 bases between. The V gene's germline CDR1 is MNHGY and CDR2 SAAAGT. The CDR3 DNA sequence: TGTGCCAGCAGTTCCTCTCTGCCCGGGGACATCGCGAACACCGGGGAGCTGTTTTTT. This gives the protein CASSSSLPGDIANTGELFF.

The V and J genes are TRBV10-2 and TRBJ2-1; D might be TRBD2 (5 bases). The CDR3 runs 14 residues. CDR1 and CDR2 (germline): WSHSY, SAAADI. V was shortened by 7 bases and J by 6 bases, with 16 bases between the two germline ends. The CDR3 sequence: CASIPDLALNEQFF. As DNA, the CDR3 is TGCGCCAGCATTCCCGACCTAGCCCTCAATGAGCAGTTCTTC.

This clone has more than one count but fewer than ten. The chain uses TRBV5-1 and TRBJ1-1, with D unresolved. This CDR3 spans 18 amino acids. The V gene's germline CDR1 is SGHRS and CDR2 YFSETQ. V shed 5 bases and J shed 0 bases, with 23 bases lying between them. CDR3 bases: TGCGCCAGCAGGTGGGATCCCCAGGCCTCGAAATTGAACACTGAAGCTTTCTTT. Protein product: CASRWDPQASKLNTEAFF.

The sample holds a few counts of this clone. The CDR3 here is CASSHPGKGGWGSYNEQFF. For the CDR3, the DNA is TGCGCCAGCAGCCACCCCGGGAAGGGAGGATGGGGCTCCTACAATGAGCAGTTCTTC. This chain uses TRBV4-1 with TRBJ2-1; D might be TRBD2 (6 bases). The V end was cut by 3 bases, the J end by 0 bases, with 21 bases between. The CDR3 covers 19 residues. Germline lookup yields CDR1 MGHRA and CDR2 YSYEKL.

The chain employs TRBV11-3 and TRBJ2-1; D is unclear. V dropped 2 bases and J dropped 1 base, with 6 bases sitting between them. Germline V CDR1 and CDR2: SGHNT, YENEEA. The CDR3 runs to 14 residues. Here the CDR3 DNA reads TGTGCCAGCAGCTTAACCCCGTCCTACAATGAGCAGTTCTTC. Encoded protein: CASSLTPSYNEQFF. Complete variable domain (other parts from reference TRBV11-3 and TRBJ2-1): EAGVVQSPRYKIIEKKQPVAFWCNPISGHNTLYWYLQNLGQGPELLIRYENEEAVDDSQLPKDRFSAERLKGVDSTLKIQPAELGDSAVYLCASSLTPSYNEQFFGPGTRLTVL.

The chain employs TRBV14 and TRBJ2-7; 8 positions agree with TRBD2. The CDR3 spans 13 residues. V was clipped by 0 bases and J by 9 bases; unmatched bases: 4. CDR1 is SGHDN, CDR2 FVKESK, per germline. CDR3 protein: CASSQDSGRGQYF. CDR3 in DNA: TGTGCCAGCAGCCAAGATTCCGGGAGGGGGCAGTACTTC. The full variable domain, rest sourced from reference TRBV14 and TRBJ2-7, is EAGVTQFPSHSVIEKGQTVTLRCDPISGHDNLYWYRRVMGKEIKFLLHFVKESKQDESGMPNNRFLAERTGGTYSTLKVQPAELEDSGVYFCASSQDSGRGQYFGPGTRLTVT.

About this clone: The junction departs from the called germline gene at one end, perhaps through a read error. This chain links TRBV19 with TRBJ2-7, with 8 bases that match TRBD1. Per the germline V gene, CDR1 is LNHDA and CDR2 is SQIVND (reference sequence). The CDR3 sequence is 14 residues long. DNA for the CDR3: TGTGCCAGCAGTAACCAGGGGGCGCGGAACGAGCAGTACTTC. It encodes CASSNQGARNEQYF. Full variable domain (outside the CDR3, taken from reference TRBV19 and TRBJ2-7): DGGITQSPKYLFRKEGQNVTLSCEQNLNHDAMYWYRQDPGQGLRLIYYSQIVNDFQKGDIAEGYSVSREKKESFPLTVTSAQKNPTAFYLCASSNQGARNEQYFGPGTRLTVT.

This chain connects TRBV19 to TRBJ1-1; no firm D call. This CDR3 comprises 12 residues. Looked up from germline, CDR1 is LNHDA and CDR2 is SQIVND (reference sequence). Deletions cut 5 bases from V and 3 bases from J, with 7 bases between. The CDR3 region has the DNA TGTGCCAGTAGTGTCGGGGACACTGAAGCTTTCTTT. Translation: CASSVGDTEAFF. Combining the CDR3 with reference TRBV19 and TRBJ1-1 gives the whole variable domain DGGITQSPKYLFRKEGQNVTLSCEQNLNHDAMYWYRQDPGQGLRLIYYSQIVNDFQKGDIAEGYSVSREKKESFPLTVTSAQKNPTAFYLCASSVGDTEAFFGQGTRLTVV.

This chain's CDR3 is CASSSAVGWNEKLFF. DNA of the CDR3: TGTGCCAGCAGCTCCGCGGTTGGTTGGAATGAAAAACTGTTTTTT. The rearrangement uses TRBV28 and TRBJ1-4; D is unresolved. The CDR3 has 15 residues. Trimming removed 6 bases at V and 5 bases at J, with 16 bases between. Per germline, CDR1 MDHEN and CDR2 SYDVKM. The full variable domain, completed using reference TRBV28 and TRBJ1-4, is DVKVTQSSRYLVKRTGEKVFLECVQDMDHENMFWYRQDPGLGLRLIYFSYDVKMKEKGDIPEGYSVSREKKERFSLILESASTNQTSMYLCASSSAVGWNEKLFFGSGTQLSVL.

The chain links TRBV11-3 to TRBJ2-7; D may be TRBD1 or TRBD2 (5 bases each). The CDR3 has 14 amino acids. The germline V and J ends were trimmed by 4 bases and 3 bases, with 13 bases remaining between them. Germline V gives CDR1 SGHNT, CDR2 YENEEA. CDR3 in amino acids: CASSSGRPDYEQYF. Here the CDR3 DNA reads TGTGCCAGCAGCTCGGGACGGCCTGACTACGAGCAGTACTTC.

This clone is large (0.1 to 1%) within its sample. The chain is built from TRBV11-3 and TRBJ2-1, with TRBD2 identical over 7 bases. V lost 5 bases and J lost 1; bases outside the gene matches: 5. The CDR3 covers 15 residues. CDR1 and CDR2 from the germline V gene are SGHNT and YENEEA. The CDR3 reads CASSPWGGSYNEQFF. The DNA for the CDR3 is TGTGCCAGCAGCCCGTGGGGAGGGTCCTACAATGAGCAGTTCTTC. Full variable domain (rest looked up from reference TRBV11-3 and TRBJ2-1): EAGVVQSPRYKIIEKKQPVAFWCNPISGHNTLYWYLQNLGQGPELLIRYENEEAVDDSQLPKDRFSAERLKGVDSTLKIQPAELGDSAVYLCASSPWGGSYNEQFFGPGTRLTVL.

This clone was found once. The J gene is TRBJ2-3, the V gene TRBV5-1, with a tentative D call TRBD2 (5 bases). CDR3 length: 18 residues. Trimming left V 0 bases short and J 2 bases short, with 19 bases between. Germline loops: CDR1 SGHRS, CDR2 YFSETQ. The CDR3 here is CASSLARRANPPTDTQYF. In DNA form, the CDR3 reads TGCGCCAGCAGCTTGGCCCGGCGGGCCAATCCGCCCACAGATACGCAGTATTTT.